This T cell receptor (beta chain) derives from a study of PD-1 blockade in classical Hodgkin lymphoma. At the level of the study: Nivolumab dosing for patients was 3 mg/kg, administered intravenously every 2 weeks. Whole-study results and caveats: The diversity seen at baseline in complete responders resembled that of newly diagnosed patients. It was CD4+ TCR diversity, not CD8+, that rose significantly by C4D1. Nothing has yet pinned down what causes the repertoire differences, possibly disease activity or prior therapy.

With regard to this clone: Its antigen is not identified.

Clones were read by immunoSEQ multiplex PCR, and TCRdb kept only the in-frame ones, dropping some. This table has more than 7,500 clones, around 82% appearing once. All trial patients relapsed after autologous stem cell transplantation. Purification of CD4+ T cells from thawed PBMCs was achieved by magnetic negative selection. The TCR originated in a human donor with classical Hodgkin lymphoma. Here the sequenced sample was CD4+ T cells from blood, taken at baseline.

The CDR3 DNA is TGCGCCAGCAGCGGGGAGAGGCGGGAAAAACTGTTTTTT. This sequence encodes CASSGERREKLFF. The chain is built from TRBV5-1 and TRBJ1-4; D uncertain. This CDR3 is 13 amino acids long. From germline, CDR1 is SGHRS and CDR2 YFSETQ. Trimming took off 4 bases at V and 8 bases at J, with 12 bases between the two ends.